Listed here is a single T cell receptor beta chain. This clonotype has a handful of counts. Its antigen is still unknown. Base qualities were left out, and no much larger clone turns up one base away. The germline V gene yields SGHDT for CDR1 and YYEEEE for CDR2. Reading from cysteine to phenylalanine, the CDR3 counts 13 amino acids. Left in the record is the CDR3 DNA by itself, 39 bases read in frame from the first base. The junction carries 6 bases between V and J, which are trimmed by 0 bases and 3 bases respectively. This specimen belongs to a study of T cells after yellow fever vaccination (dated by TCRdb to about 2019). About the study as a whole: The SMART-Seq v4 Ultra Low Input RNA kit was used to prepare libraries from fractions with low cell numbers. To follow T-cell clones before and after both primary and booster YFV17D yellow fever vaccination, bulk TCR alpha and beta repertoires underwent longitudinal sequencing. Two healthy male donors, one aged 18 to 30 and one aged 30 to 40 years, were included in the cohort. Bulk PBMC replicates and cell subsets were isolated from blood drawn at multiple timepoints before and after both primary and secondary immunization.

General study outcomes and caveats: Computational filtering was required because FACS-sorted repertoires could contain abundant contaminating clonotypes from the bulk population. A small share of clonotypes was detected in both CD4 and CD8 compartments, with the overlap likely arising from convergent recombination. Most clones expanded after primary vaccination (approximately 97% of CD4 and around nine tenths of CD8) were re-detected after the booster, suggesting that broad memory maintenance occurred. Because the study included only a couple of donors, the extent to which the findings can be generalized is limited. The secondary T-cell response was weaker than the primary response but faster, peaking on day 5 instead of day 15.

Interpreted using the paper, the treatment or condition label stands for: live attenuated yellow fever vaccine strain. At each blood-draw timepoint, two biological replicates of bulk PBMCs were collected. PBMCs were isolated from peripheral blood using a standard Ficoll-Paque protocol. RNA was extracted with TriZol from bulk PBMCs, CD4 and CD8 fractions, and dextramer-positive and dextramer-negative fractions. TCR cDNA was made using 5'RACE template switching, a step that added a universal primer site and unique molecular identifiers. cDNA synthesis was primed from both the TCR alpha and TCR beta constant segments. Libraries were amplified in two PCR steps, with sample barcodes and sequencing adapters added in the second step. Sequencing of the libraries was done on either Illumina HiSeq 2500 (2x100 bp) or NovaSeq (2x150 bp). Turning to the authors' computational methods: MIGEC was used to demultiplex reads and collapse the reads into UMI consensus sequences, and MiXCR was used for V(D)J alignment. Clonotypes responding to the vaccine were identified with edgeR on replicate PBMC samples, with the criteria of FDR below 0.01 and a log2 fold change above 5 up to day 15. CD4 or CD8 identity was assigned to each bulk clonotype according to whether the clonotype was present at higher abundance in the sequenced CD4 repertoire or the sequenced CD8 repertoire. The public sequencing data were trimmed at Q25 with fastp and processed into clonotypes with MiXCR by TCRdb, which kept only in-frame beta chains. CDR3 protein sequences are deduplicated, and each keeps its most common genes and DNA. TCRdb's processing, not the study's, gives the V and J calls here. The sample yields a few hundred thousand distinct CDR3 sequences; roughly 8.3% were counted once. Approximately 16% of the sample is held by the ten biggest clonotypes.

The TCR sequence derives from a man between 18 and 29 years old who received the YFV17D yellow fever vaccine. The input for sequencing was PBMCs, taken roughly 45 days after the first yellow fever vaccination. This chain joins TRBV5-6 to TRBJ1-1, and the D gene may be TRBD1, 5 bases matching. The sequenced DNA: TGTGCCAGCAGCTTGGACAGGCACACTGAAGCTTTCTTT. This is translated as CASSLDRHTEAFF. This CDR3, with the reference TRBV5-6 and TRBJ1-1 proteins standing in past its ends, gives the full variable domain DAGVTQSPTHLIKTRGQQVTLRCSPKSGHDTVSWYQQALGQGPQFIFQYYEEEERQRGNFPDRFSGHQFPNYSSELNVNALLLGDSALYLCASSLDRHTEAFFGQGTRLTVV.